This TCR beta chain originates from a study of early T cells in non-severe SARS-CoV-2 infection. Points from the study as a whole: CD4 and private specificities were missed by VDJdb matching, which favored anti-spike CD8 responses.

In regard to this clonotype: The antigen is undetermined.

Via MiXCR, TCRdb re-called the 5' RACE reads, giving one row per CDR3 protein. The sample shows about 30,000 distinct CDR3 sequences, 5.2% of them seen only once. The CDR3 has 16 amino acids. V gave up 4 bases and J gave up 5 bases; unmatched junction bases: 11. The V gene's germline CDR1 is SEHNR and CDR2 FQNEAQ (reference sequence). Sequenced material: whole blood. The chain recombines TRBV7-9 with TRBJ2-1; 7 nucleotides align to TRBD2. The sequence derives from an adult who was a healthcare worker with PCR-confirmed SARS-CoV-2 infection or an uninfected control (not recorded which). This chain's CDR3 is CASSSPLERGHNEQFF. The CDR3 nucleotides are TGTGCCAGCAGCTCTCCGCTAGAGCGGGGCCACAATGAGCAGTTCTTC.